This TCR beta chain was sequenced for a study of blood T cell repertoires in COVID-19. About the research overall: The United States, Italy and Spain provided the acute and convalescent COVID-19 samples. Nucleic acid was either cDNA or gDNA, and it came from T cells, B-cell-depleted T cells, or PBMCs.

In the original workflow: Estimated nucleated cell counts came from reference gene primer amplification. TCRdb's table, derived via immunoSEQ multiplex PCR, lists solely in-frame clones and lacks some. V and J calls and clone size are given by that table; D and trimming were obtained from the DNA. The data contain about 200,000 clones, 80% to 90% of them singletons. The sequence derives from a woman in her seventies with acute or convalescent COVID-19. Sample: peripheral blood.

Here the CDR3 DNA reads TGTGCCAGCAGAATCCAGGGGAGCAATGAGCAGTTCTTC. Its translation: CASRIQGSNEQFF. This chain links TRBV6-5 with TRBJ2-1; the D gene is possibly TRBD1 (6 bases). Germline values: CDR1 MNHEY, CDR2 SVGAGI. The CDR3 is 13 amino acids. Trimming cost V 6 bases and J 6 bases, with 12 bases left between them.